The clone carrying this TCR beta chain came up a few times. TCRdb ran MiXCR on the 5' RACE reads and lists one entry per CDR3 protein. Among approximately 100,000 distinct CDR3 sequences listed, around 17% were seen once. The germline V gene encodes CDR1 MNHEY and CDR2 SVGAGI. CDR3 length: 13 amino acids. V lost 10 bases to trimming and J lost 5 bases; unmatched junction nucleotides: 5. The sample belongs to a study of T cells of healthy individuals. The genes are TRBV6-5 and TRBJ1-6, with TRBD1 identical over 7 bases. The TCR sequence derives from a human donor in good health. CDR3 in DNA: TGTGCCATCCGGGACAGCAATAATTCACCCCTCCACTTT. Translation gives CAIRDSNNSPLHF.